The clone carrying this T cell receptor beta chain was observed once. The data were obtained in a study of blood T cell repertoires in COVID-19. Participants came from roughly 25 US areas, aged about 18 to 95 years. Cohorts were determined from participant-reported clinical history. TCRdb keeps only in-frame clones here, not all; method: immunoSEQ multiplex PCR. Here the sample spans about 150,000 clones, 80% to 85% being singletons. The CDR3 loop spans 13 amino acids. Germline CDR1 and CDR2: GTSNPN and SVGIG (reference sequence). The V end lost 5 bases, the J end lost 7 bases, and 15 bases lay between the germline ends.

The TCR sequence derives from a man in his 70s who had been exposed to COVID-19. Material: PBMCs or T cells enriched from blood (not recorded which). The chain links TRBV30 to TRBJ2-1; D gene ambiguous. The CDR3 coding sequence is TGTGCCTGGGGCACTAAAAGTGGGAATGAGCAGTTCTTC. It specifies CAWGTKSGNEQFF.